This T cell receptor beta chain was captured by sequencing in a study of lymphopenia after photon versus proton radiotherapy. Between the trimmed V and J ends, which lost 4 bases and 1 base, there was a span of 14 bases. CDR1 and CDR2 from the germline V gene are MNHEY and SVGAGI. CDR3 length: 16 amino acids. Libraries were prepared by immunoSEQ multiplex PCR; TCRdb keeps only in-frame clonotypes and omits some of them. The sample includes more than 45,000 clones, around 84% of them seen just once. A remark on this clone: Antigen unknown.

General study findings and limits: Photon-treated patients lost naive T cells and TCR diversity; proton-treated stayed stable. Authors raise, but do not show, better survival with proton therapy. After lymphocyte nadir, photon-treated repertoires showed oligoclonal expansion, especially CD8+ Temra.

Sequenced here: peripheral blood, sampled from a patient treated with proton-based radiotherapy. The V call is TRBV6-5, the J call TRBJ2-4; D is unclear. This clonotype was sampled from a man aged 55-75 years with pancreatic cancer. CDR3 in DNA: TGTGCCAGCAGTTCAGCCAGGACGTTGGCCAAAAACATTCAGTACTTC. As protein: CASSSARTLAKNIQYF.